The rows below give T cell receptor beta chains drawn from one sample of a study of blood T cells in healthy people across ages. A single record per CDR3 protein comes from TCRdb applying MiXCR to the 5' RACE reads. The sample has 1.4 million to 1.5 million distinct CDR3 sequences; roughly 45% are singletons. The material sequenced was blood. These receptors all come from a woman under 30 in good health. Both conserved end residues are part of each CDR3. The D gene is left open where the match is weak. The size entry is marked missing in some rows and otherwise reads once, few, many or a size class.

>TRBV5-1|TRBJ1-1|-|-
CASSFQEADTEAFF
TGCGCCAGCAGCTTTCAGGAGGCGGACACTGAAGCTTTCTTT
>TRBV10-3|TRBJ1-1|-|-
CAISPRTAIEAFF
TGTGCCATCAGTCCCCGAACAGCGATTGAAGCTTTCTTT
>TRBV20-1|TRBJ1-2|-|-
CSAREGNGYGYTF
TGCAGTGCTAGAGAGGGCAACGGCTATGGCTACACCTTC
>TRBV20-1|TRBJ2-1|few|-
CSARDYKSSYNEQFF
TGCAGTGCTAGAGACTACAAGAGCTCCTACAATGAGCAGTTCTTC
>TRBV7-2|TRBJ2-5|-|-
CASSLVALAETQYF
TGTGCCAGCAGCTTAGTGGCCCTAGCGGAGACCCAGTACTTC
>TRBV7-8|TRBJ1-6|few|TRBD1
CASSLTGTGGFSYNSPLHF
TGTGCCAGCAGCTTAACGGGGACAGGCGGCTTCTCCTATAATTCACCCCTCCACTTT
>TRBV6-1|TRBJ1-6|-|-
CASDVRRSISSYNSPLHF
TGTGCCAGCGACGTGAGACGGTCCATAAGCTCCTATAATTCACCCCTCCACTTT
>TRBV4-1|TRBJ2-1|few|TRBD2
CASSQELAGGPDEQFF
TGCGCCAGCAGCCAAGAGCTAGCGGGGGGGCCCGATGAGCAGTTCTTC
>TRBV12-3/TRBV12-4|TRBJ2-1|-|-
CASSPRRYNEQFF
TGTGCCAGCAGTCCCCGACGTTACAATGAGCAGTTCTTC
>TRBV20-1|TRBJ2-7|many|TRBD1
CSSSGTGIYEQYF
TGCAGTTCCTCCGGGACAGGGATATACGAGCAGTACTTC
>TRBV29-1|TRBJ1-4|-|TRBD1
CSAEDRGATNEKLFF
TGCAGCGCCGAGGACAGGGGAGCGACTAATGAAAAACTGTTTTTT
>TRBV20-1|TRBJ2-5|-|TRBD2
CSARDPITSGGVGGDQETQYF
TGCAGTGCTAGAGATCCCATAACTAGCGGGGGGGTCGGAGGAGACCAAGAGACCCAGTACTTC